A single sample gave rise to the 30 T cell receptor beta chains below, sequenced in a study of T cells in Graves' hyperthyroidism and ophthalmopathy. Regions amplified from RNA transcripts were the TCR beta CDR3 regions. The TCR CDR3 was amplified in a first-round RT-PCR using the HTBI primer set. TCRdb re-called the multiplex PCR reads through MiXCR, storing one row per CDR3 protein. The table has approximately 600,000 distinct CDR3 sequences, around 20% seen once. The specimen sequenced was blood. These receptors came from a man aged 25 to 40 with Graves' ophthalmopathy.

This clonotype was seen a few times. The V and J genes are TRBV29-1 and TRBJ1-5; a possible D gene is TRBD1 (5 bases). CDR3 length: 13 amino acids. V was pared by 5 bases and J by 1 base, with 9 bases between. CDR1 is SQVTM, CDR2 ANQGSEA, per germline. The CDR3 here is CSVSGDSNQPQHF. The CDR3 nucleotides are TGCAGCGTTTCGGGGGACAGCAATCAGCCCCAGCATTTT.

This clonotype was detected a few times. The genes are TRBV15 and TRBJ2-7, with TRBD1 as a possible D gene (6 bases). The CDR3 is 15 residues long. Trimming shortened V by 0 bases and J by 2 bases, and 11 bases separated the two germline ends. Germline values: CDR1 LNHNV, CDR2 YYDKDF (reference sequence). CDR3 coding DNA: TGTGCCACCAGCAGAGATCAGGGACATACCTACGAGCAGTACTTC. Its protein is CATSRDQGHTYEQYF.

This chain uses TRBV20-1 with TRBJ2-3; D is undetermined. The CDR3 contains 12 residues. Germline-derived CDR1 and CDR2 are DFQATT and SNEGSKA (reference sequence). Trimming removed 7 bases at V and 0 bases at J, with 8 bases between. The DNA for the CDR3 is TGCAGTGGCATAACTAGCACAGATACGCAGTATTTT. Translating gives CSGITSTDTQYF.

The V and J genes are TRBV4-2 and TRBJ2-1, with a possible D match to TRBD2 (7 bases). Trimming removed 4 bases at V and 6 bases at J, with 19 bases between. The germline gives CDR1 LGHNA, CDR2 YNFKEQ. This CDR3 spans 16 amino acids. In nucleotides, the CDR3 is TGTGCCAGCAGCCCCGGCGGGGGACCGGGGGCCAATGAGCAGTTCTTC. This translates into CASSPGGGPGANEQFF.

The chain is built from TRBV4-2 and TRBJ2-5; 7 bases are a match to TRBD2. Trimming removed 2 bases from V and 0 bases from J; junction bases left unmatched: 6. The CDR3 runs to 16 residues. Germline-derived CDR1 and CDR2 are LGHNA and YNFKEQ. The CDR3 here is CASSQRSTSDQETQYF. DNA for the CDR3: TGTGCCAGCAGCCAAAGGAGTACTAGCGACCAAGAGACCCAGTACTTC.

This clonotype appeared many times. This rearrangement joins TRBV24-1 to TRBJ2-1; 8 bases line up with TRBD1. The CDR3 length is 13 residues. Germline V CDR1 and CDR2: KGHDR, SFDVKD. The ends lost 7 bases at V and 10 bases at J; junction bases unmatched: 8. The DNA for the CDR3 is TGTGCCACCAGAGAGACAGGGGTTCGGGAGCAGTTCTTC. This translates into CATRETGVREQFF.

This clonotype has only a few counts. The CDR3 sequence is CASSSLGDYEQYF. CDR3 bases: TGTGCCAGCAGCTCGTTGGGTGACTACGAGCAGTACTTC. J is TRBJ2-7 and V is TRBV7-9; no definite D call. The CDR3 extends over 13 amino acids. The V end was cut by 4 bases, the J end by 3 bases, with 10 bases between. Germline CDR1 is SEHNR and CDR2 is FQNEAQ (reference sequence).

This clonotype was seen a few times. The chain employs TRBV15 and TRBJ1-5; D is ambiguous. CDR1 is LNHNV, CDR2 YYDKDF, per germline (reference sequence). The CDR3 is made up of 15 amino acids. The V and J ends lost 5 bases and 0 bases respectively, with 11 bases between them. CDR3 region: CATSVFGVSNQPQHF. The CDR3 DNA reads as TGTGCCACCAGCGTGTTCGGGGTTAGCAATCAGCCCCAGCATTTT.

This clonotype has more than one count but fewer than ten. This chain links TRBV4-1 with TRBJ1-1; D is possibly TRBD1 (5 bases). The CDR3 is 13 residues long. Germline-derived CDR1 and CDR2 are MGHRA and YSYEKL. V lost 4 bases to trimming and J lost 11 bases, with 17 bases between them. The CDR3 sequence is CASSPQRGTGAFF. The CDR3 DNA reads TGCGCCAGCAGCCCCCAACGGGGGACTGGGGCTTTCTTT.

This clonotype occurred a few times. The rearrangement uses TRBV20-1 and TRBJ1-6; D is unresolved. Trimming pared 0 bases from V and 7 bases from J, leaving 13 bases between. The CDR3 is made up of 15 amino acids. Germline V gives CDR1 DFQATT, CDR2 SNEGSKA (reference sequence). The CDR3 DNA follows: TGCAGTGCTAGAGATCGCGGGTTACCGAATTCACCCCTCCACTTT. Translated: CSARDRGLPNSPLHF.

This chain connects TRBV27 to TRBJ1-5; TRBD1 matches 7 bases. Germline loops: CDR1 MNHEY, CDR2 SMNVEV (reference sequence). CDR3 length equals 13 residues. J gave up 7 bases and V 3 bases, and 3 bases lay outside the gene matches. CDR3 in DNA: TGTGCCAGCAGTTTGAGGGGGCACCAGCCCCAGCATTTT. Translated: CASSLRGHQPQHF.

This clonotype occurred once. The rearrangement joins TRBV28 to TRBJ2-1; 11 bases fit TRBD2. This CDR3 spans 16 amino acids. After removal of 5 bases from V and 5 bases from J, the junction contained 8 bases not matched to a gene. CDR1 MDHEN and CDR2 SYDVKM come from the germline V gene. CDR3 nucleotide sequence: TGTGCCAGCAGTCCCCCTAGCGGGAGGATAAACAATGAGCAGTTCTTC. This gives the protein CASSPPSGRINNEQFF.

Only a few counts were recorded for this clonotype. The genes are TRBV7-8 and TRBJ2-5, with TRBD2 matching 15 bases. This CDR3 region has 19 residues. V lost 5 bases and J lost 4; bases outside the gene matches: 14. Per germline, CDR1 SGHVS and CDR2 FQNEAQ. The CDR3 protein is CASSPTSGTSGRRRETQYF. The DNA for the CDR3 is TGTGCCAGCAGCCCAACATCCGGGACTAGCGGGAGGAGGCGAGAGACCCAGTACTTC. The entire variable domain, with the rest obtained from reference TRBV7-8 and TRBJ2-5, is as follows: GAGVSQSPRYKVAKRGQDVALRCDPISGHVSLFWYQQALGQGPEFLTYFQNEAQLDKSGLPSDRFFAERPEGSVSTLKIQRTQQEDSAVYLCASSPTSGTSGRRRETQYFGPGTRLLVL.

Only one count was recorded for this clonotype. The V and J genes are TRBV6-1 and TRBJ2-7; D is perhaps TRBD1 (6 bases). Germline CDR1 and CDR2: MNHNS and SASEGT. V lost 3 bases and J lost 7, with 22 bases in between. This CDR3 contains 16 residues. The CDR3 sequence is CASSDTGQDLRGEQYF. Here the CDR3 DNA reads TGTGCCAGCAGTGACACTGGGCAGGACCTAAGGGGGGAGCAGTACTTC.

V is TRBV7-9 and J is TRBJ2-1, with D tentatively TRBD1 or TRBD2 (5 bases each). Per the germline V gene, CDR1 is SEHNR and CDR2 is FQNEAQ (reference sequence). The CDR3 spans 16 residues. Trimming cost V 3 bases and J 5 bases, with 17 bases left between them. CDR3 sequence: CASSFVGKGTHNEQFF. The CDR3 bases are TGTGCCAGCAGCTTTGTTGGGAAGGGGACGCACAATGAGCAGTTCTTC. Combining the CDR3 with reference TRBV7-9 and TRBJ2-1 gives the whole variable domain DTGVSQNPRHKITKRGQNVTFRCDPISEHNRLYWYRQTLGQGPEFLTYFQNEAQLEKSRLLSDRFSAERPKGSFSTLEIQRTEQGDSAMYLCASSFVGKGTHNEQFFGPGTRLTVL.

The chain recombines TRBV18 with TRBJ1-2; no clear D gene. Germline loops: CDR1 KGHSH, CDR2 LQKENI. V was trimmed by 2 bases and J by 7 bases, leaving 11 bases between them. This CDR3 has 13 residues. Here the CDR3 reads CASSPDPSFGYTF. In DNA, the CDR3 is TGTGCCAGCTCACCAGATCCCTCGTTTGGCTACACCTTC.

This chain links TRBV6-5 with TRBJ2-7, with TRBD1 matching over 8 bases. Germline CDR1 is MNHEY and CDR2 is SVGAGI. V was clipped by 2 bases and J by 6 bases; unmatched bases: 9. The CDR3 length is 15 residues. CDR3 sequence (DNA): TGTGCCAGCAGTTACGGCGGGACAGGTCTGACCGAGCAGTACTTC. Its translation is CASSYGGTGLTEQYF.

On this clonotype itself: A much larger clone sits a single nucleotide away, making a read error possible. V gene TRBV12-3 or TRBV12-4 combines with J gene TRBJ1-5; D uncertain. The CDR3 is made up of 14 amino acids. Between the trimmed V and J ends, which lost 5 bases and 6 bases, there was a span of 14 bases. The CDR3 region has the DNA TGTGCCAGCAGTCTAGGCCGGGCGGTTCAGCCCCAGCATTTT. It codes for CASSLGRAVQPQHF.

This chain links TRBV12-5 with TRBJ1-1; D gene unclear. The length of the CDR3 is 13 residues. Looked up from germline, CDR1 is LGHNT and CDR2 is FRNRAP. Trimming stripped 1 base from V and 1 base from J, with 4 bases between. In DNA, the CDR3 is TGTGCTAGTGGTTTGGGCCCGAACACTGAAGCTTTCTTT. It is translated as CASGLGPNTEAFF.

This clonotype was observed a handful of times. The genes are TRBV7-3 and TRBJ2-3, with a possible D match to TRBD1 (7 bases). V was pared by 4 bases and J by 4 bases, with 18 bases between. Germline V lookup: CDR1 SGHTA, CDR2 FQGTGA. CDR3 size: 16 residues. The CDR3 spells CASSSGGLSRADTQYF. The CDR3 DNA follows: TGTGCCAGCAGCTCAGGGGGACTTTCGAGGGCAGATACGCAGTATTTT.

The rearrangement joins TRBV7-9 to TRBJ1-1; D uncertain. The CDR3 is 11 residues long. Trimming cost V 3 bases and J 7 bases, with 6 bases left between them. Germline V gene data show CDR1 as SEHNR and CDR2 as FQNEAQ (reference sequence). CDR3 sequence: CASSFGIEAFF. The CDR3 nucleotides are TGTGCCAGCAGCTTCGGCATTGAAGCTTTCTTT.

V gene TRBV13 combines with J gene TRBJ2-3, with 9 bases identical to TRBD1. Per germline, CDR1 PRHDT and CDR2 FYEKMQ (reference sequence). The trim removed 0 bases at V and 5 bases at J, leaving 0 bases unmatched. CDR3 length: 14 residues. CDR3 sequence (DNA): TGTGCCAGCAGCTTAGGGGACAGGGGAGATACGCAGTATTTT. Amino acids: CASSLGDRGDTQYF.

The chain joins TRBV25-1 to TRBJ2-3; D gene ambiguous. CDR3 length: 15 residues. Trimming took 1 base from V and 2 from J, leaving 10 bases between them. CDR1 and CDR2 from the germline V gene are MGHDK and SYGVNS. The CDR3 DNA reads as TGTGCCAGCAGTGAATGGACGGGTCCCACAGATACGCAGTATTTT. The encoded protein is CASSEWTGPTDTQYF.

This clonotype was seen repeatedly, ten times or more. This sequence joins TRBV7-9 and TRBJ2-7, with D perhaps matching TRBD1 (5 bases). Between the trimmed V and J ends, which lost 5 bases and 2 bases, there was a span of 16 bases. Per germline, CDR1 SEHNR and CDR2 FQNEAQ (reference sequence). There are 15 residues in the CDR3. CDR3: CASSNTGRSPYEQYF. CDR3 DNA: TGTGCCAGCAGCAATACAGGACGGTCACCCTACGAGCAGTACTTC.

The chain carries TRBV19 and TRBJ2-1; 9 bases map to TRBD2. The J segment lost 5 bases and the V segment lost 6 bases, leaving 5 bases of the junction unmatched. The CDR3 is 14 residues long. Germline-derived CDR1 and CDR2 are LNHDA and SQIVND (reference sequence). CDR3 DNA: TGTGCCAGTAGGGGACTAGCAAATAACAATGAGCAGTTCTTC. Protein product: CASRGLANNNEQFF.

This rearrangement joins TRBV19 to TRBJ1-1; the D is unclear. There are 12 residues in the CDR3. The V and J ends lost 5 bases and 8 bases respectively, with 12 bases between them. From germline, CDR1 is LNHDA and CDR2 SQIVND (reference sequence). Written as DNA, the CDR3 is TGTGCCAGTAGTCCTGCCACCCTAGAAGCTTTCTTT. As protein: CASSPATLEAFF.

This clonotype has at least ten counts. The chain carries TRBV2 and TRBJ1-2; weak D call: TRBD1 (6 bases). Trimming left V 6 bases short and J 3 bases short, with 14 bases between. This CDR3 contains 14 residues. Germline loops: CDR1 SNHLY, CDR2 FYNNEI. CDR3 nucleotides: TGTGCCAGCAGGACGGACAGCCGCGACTATGGCTACACCTTC. Residues: CASRTDSRDYGYTF.

The chain is built from TRBV19 and TRBJ1-1; D not resolved. Trimming stripped 5 bases from V and 0 bases from J, with 10 bases between. This CDR3 is built from 14 residues. Germline CDR1 LNHDA, CDR2 SQIVND (reference sequence). The CDR3 DNA is TGTGCCAGTAGTCCCCGGATCATGAACACTGAAGCTTTCTTT. Its protein product is CASSPRIMNTEAFF.

This clonotype has more than one count but fewer than ten. The chain carries TRBV25-1 and TRBJ1-2, with 9 bases aligning to TRBD1. This CDR3 comprises 15 residues. Losses at the gene ends were 2 bases for V and 7 bases for J; bases not matched to a gene: 8. In germline, CDR1 is MGHDK, CDR2 SYGVNS. DNA for the CDR3: TGTGCCAGCAGTGAAACCACAGGGGGCTGGAGTGGCTACACCTTC. It yields the protein CASSETTGGWSGYTF.

This chain uses TRBV6-1 with TRBJ1-6; maybe TRBD1 (5 bases). The length of the CDR3 is 16 residues. The germline CDR1 and CDR2 sequences are MNHNS and SASEGT. V shed 7 bases and J shed 2 bases, with 15 bases lying between them. The CDR3 region has the DNA TGTGCCAGCACAAACCGGGGGTCGGCCTATAATTCACCCCTCCACTTT. Protein: CASTNRGSAYNSPLHF.